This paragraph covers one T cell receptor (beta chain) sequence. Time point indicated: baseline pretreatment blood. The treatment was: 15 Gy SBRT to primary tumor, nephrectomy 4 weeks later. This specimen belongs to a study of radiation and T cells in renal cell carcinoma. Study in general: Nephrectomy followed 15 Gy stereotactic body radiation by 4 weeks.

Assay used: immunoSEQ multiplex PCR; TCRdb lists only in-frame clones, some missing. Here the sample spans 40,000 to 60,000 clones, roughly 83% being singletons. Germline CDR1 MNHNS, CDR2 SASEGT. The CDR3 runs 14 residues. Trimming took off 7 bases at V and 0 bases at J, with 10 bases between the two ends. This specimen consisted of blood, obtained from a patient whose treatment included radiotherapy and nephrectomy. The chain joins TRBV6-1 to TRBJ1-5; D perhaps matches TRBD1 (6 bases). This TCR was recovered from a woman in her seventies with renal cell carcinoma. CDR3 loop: CASKGGSSNQPQHF. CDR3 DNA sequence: TGTGCCAGCAAAGGGGGGAGTAGCAATCAGCCCCAGCATTTT.